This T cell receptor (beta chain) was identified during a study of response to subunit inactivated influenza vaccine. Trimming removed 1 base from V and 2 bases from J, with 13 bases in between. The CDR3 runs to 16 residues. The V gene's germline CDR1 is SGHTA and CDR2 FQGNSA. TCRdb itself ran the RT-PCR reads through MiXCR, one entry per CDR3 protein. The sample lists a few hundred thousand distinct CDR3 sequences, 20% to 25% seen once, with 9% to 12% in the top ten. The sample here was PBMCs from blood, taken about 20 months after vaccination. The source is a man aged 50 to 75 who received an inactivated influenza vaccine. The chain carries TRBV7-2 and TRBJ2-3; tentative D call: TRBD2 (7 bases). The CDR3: CASSLGAGGPTDTQYF. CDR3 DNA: TGTGCCAGCAGCTTAGGGGCCGGGGGGCCCACAGATACGCAGTATTTT.